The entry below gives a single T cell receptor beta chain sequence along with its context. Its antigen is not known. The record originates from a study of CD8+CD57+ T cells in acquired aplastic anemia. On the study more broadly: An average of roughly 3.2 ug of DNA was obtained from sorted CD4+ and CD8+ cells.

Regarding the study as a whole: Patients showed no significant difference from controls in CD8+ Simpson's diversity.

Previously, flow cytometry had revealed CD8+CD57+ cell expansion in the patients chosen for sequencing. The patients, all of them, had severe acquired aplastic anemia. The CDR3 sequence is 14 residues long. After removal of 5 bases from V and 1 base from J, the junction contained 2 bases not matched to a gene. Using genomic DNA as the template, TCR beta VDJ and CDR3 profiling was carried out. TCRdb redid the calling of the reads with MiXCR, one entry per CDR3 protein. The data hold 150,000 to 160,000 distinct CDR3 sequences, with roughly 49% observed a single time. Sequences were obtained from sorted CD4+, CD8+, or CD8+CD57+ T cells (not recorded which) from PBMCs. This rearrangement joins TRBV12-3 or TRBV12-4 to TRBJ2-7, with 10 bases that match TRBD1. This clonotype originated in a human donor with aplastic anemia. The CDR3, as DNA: TGTGCCAGCAGTATGGGACAGGGGTCCTACGAGCAGTACTTC. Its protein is CASSMGQGSYEQYF.